These 6 T cell receptor beta chains originate from one sample sequenced in a study of blood T cell repertoires in COVID-19. Profiled with immunoSEQ multiplex PCR; TCRdb holds only in-frame clones, not every one. The sample contains roughly 16,000 clones, 80% to 85% of which appear only once. The specimen sequenced was peripheral blood. The receptors shown here come from a man in his 60s with acute or convalescent COVID-19.

This clone occurred once. V and J are TRBV6-7 and TRBJ2-7; 7 bases align to TRBD2. TRBV6-7 is known as an ORF, though its function is uncertain. The CDR3 totals 13 residues. V dropped 5 bases and J dropped 9; count of bases not matched to a gene: 10. The CDR3 here is CASSSKLGGGQYF. CDR3 sequence (DNA): TGTGCCAGCAGTAGTAAGTTGGGCGGGGGGCAGTACTTC.

The chain uses TRBV2 and TRBJ2-2; D gene ambiguous. This CDR3 has 12 amino acids. Trimming cost V 1 base and J 6 bases, with 3 bases left between them. Germline CDR1 reads SNHLY; CDR2 reads FYNNEI. The DNA for the CDR3 is TGTGCCAGCAGTGAAGGCGCCGGGGAGCTGTTTTTT. Translation gives CASSEGAGELFF.

The chain joins TRBV27 to TRBJ1-1; TRBD1 aligns across 8 bases. Germline trimming cut 6 bases from V and 7 bases from J; bases unmatched to any gene: 19. Germline assignment: CDR1 MNHEY and CDR2 SMNVEV (reference sequence). This CDR3 region has 17 residues. CDR3 residues: CASRRQGTGFVVIEAFF. The DNA for the CDR3 is TGTGCCAGCAGACGACAGGGGACCGGCTTCGTTGTCATTGAAGCTTTCTTT.

The V call is TRBV14, the J call TRBJ1-2; no clear D gene. This CDR3 comprises 15 residues. V lost 4 bases to trimming and J lost 0 bases, with 12 bases between them. Germline V gene lookup returns CDR1 SGHDN and CDR2 FVKESK. Here the CDR3 DNA reads TGTGCCAGCAGCCCCTTCGGTCTAGCTAACTATGGCTACACCTTC. Encoded protein: CASSPFGLANYGYTF.

The CDR3 bases are TGTGCCAGCAGCTGGGGACAGGGGGGGACAGATACGCAGTATTTT. The encoded protein is CASSWGQGGTDTQYF. The V gene is TRBV5-4, the J gene TRBJ2-3; 11 positions agree with TRBD1. The V and J ends lost 3 bases and 3 bases, in that order; junction bases with no gene match: 3. This CDR3 has 15 residues. CDR1 and CDR2 (germline): SGHNT, YYREEE (reference sequence).

J is TRBJ1-2 and V is TRBV29-1, with 7 bases aligning to TRBD1. CDR3 length: 11 amino acids. V gave up 4 bases and J gave up 5 bases; unmatched junction bases: 1. The germline V gene has CDR1 SQVTM and CDR2 ANQGSEA. The CDR3 here is CSVGTGYGYTF. CDR3 DNA: TGCAGCGTTGGGACAGGTTATGGCTACACCTTC.